Below, 5 T cell receptor beta chains from the same sample are listed, as sequenced in a study of lymphopenia after photon versus proton radiotherapy. The repertoire was sequenced with immunoSEQ multiplex PCR; TCRdb's copy has only in-frame clones and lacks some. In the table there are around 70,000 clones, approximately 91% of which are singletons. The sequences come from peripheral blood, collected from a patient treated with photon-based radiotherapy. The origin of the receptors is a woman in her 70s with pancreatic cancer.

The chain joins TRBV7-2 to TRBJ2-2; TRBD2 matches at 12 bases. J gave up 5 bases and V 5 bases, and 9 bases lay outside the gene matches. Looked up from germline, CDR1 is SGHTA and CDR2 is FQGNSA. CDR3 length: 17 amino acids. The CDR3 DNA sequence: TGTGCCAGCAGCCCCCGACTAGCGGGAGAAGGGACCGGGGAGCTGTTTTTT. Its protein product is CASSPRLAGEGTGELFF.

The J gene is TRBJ1-5, the V gene TRBV19; D is ambiguous. The V gene lost 5 bases and the J gene lost 9 bases, with 23 bases spanning the gap. The CDR3 length is 16 residues. The germline CDR1 and CDR2 sequences are LNHDA and SQIVND (reference sequence). CDR3 DNA sequence: TGTGCCAGTAGTCCTCAGGACGGATACACTTTAATGCCCCAGCATTTT. It is translated as CASSPQDGYTLMPQHF.

V and J are TRBV11-2 and TRBJ2-3; TRBD2 is a possible D gene (5 bases). The V end was cut by 4 bases, the J end by 2 bases, with 16 bases between. This CDR3 spans 16 amino acids. CDR1 and CDR2 from the germline V gene are SGHAT and FQNNGV. The CDR3 nucleotides read TGTGCCAGCAGCTCCATTCGGAGCCTAGCCACAGATACGCAGTATTTT. Protein sequence: CASSSIRSLATDTQYF.

Details on this clone: Additional DNA sequences in this sample encode the identical CDR3. The chain combines TRBV28 with TRBJ2-7; no firm D call. Per the germline V gene, CDR1 is MDHEN and CDR2 is SYDVKM. CDR3 length equals 13 residues. V was cut by 3 bases and J by 0 bases, with 6 bases left in between. Written as DNA, the CDR3 is TGTGCCAGCAGTTTGGTGAGCTCCTACGAGCAGTACTTC. It codes for CASSLVSSYEQYF.

The chain joins TRBV10-3 to TRBJ2-1; 11 bases match TRBD1. The CDR3 totals 14 residues. V was clipped by 6 bases and J by 6 bases; unmatched bases: 4. The germline V gene encodes CDR1 ENHRY and CDR2 SYGVKD. CDR3 sequence (DNA): TGTGCCATCAGAGGACAGGGGGCGTTCAATGAGCAGTTCTTC. This translates into CAIRGQGAFNEQFF.